This record looks at one T cell receptor (beta chain) sequence and its context. The data were produced by immunoSEQ multiplex PCR, yet TCRdb's version contains in-frame clones alone and is incomplete. Among about 110,000 clones listed, 80% to 90% were seen once. This sample was taken from a study of blood T cell repertoires in COVID-19. Study overall: Acute and convalescent COVID-19 specimens originated in the United States, Italy and Spain.

Trimming removed 0 bases from V and 5 bases from J; junction bases left unmatched: 4. The V gene's germline CDR1 is LGHNA and CDR2 YSLEER. The CDR3 is 16 residues long. The V and J genes are TRBV4-3 and TRBJ2-5; 12 bases map to TRBD2. The receptor comes from a woman aged 55-70 years with acute or convalescent COVID-19. The material sequenced was peripheral blood. The CDR3 nucleotides are TGCGCCAGCAGCCAAGAACTAGCGGGGGGCCGGGAGACCCAGTACTTC. This encodes CASSQELAGGRETQYF.